This TCR beta chain is from a study of blood T cell repertoires in COVID-19 (dated by TCRdb to 2020 to 2021). Background on the whole study: Samples covering the acute and convalescent phases of COVID-19 were provided by collaborators in the United States, Italy and Spain. The prospective study material was composed of cDNA or gDNA derived from T cells, B-cell-depleted T cells, or PBMCs. Subjects who had been exposed to COVID-19, were actively infected with it, or had recovered from it provided the deeply sampled blood TCRbeta repertoires that made up the dataset. The repertoires were made available in a free public database intended to serve as a resource for research on the immune response to SARS-CoV-2. Samples came from the ongoing ImmuneRACE study (first 160 participants) plus 1,254 subjects from 6 global collaborators. The sample metadata nearly always contained a de-identified subject ID, COVID-19 status, age in years and sex. Where available, HLA class I and class II types were obtained from metadata supplied by the sample provider rather than from assay-based typing. General conclusions and limits of the study: How much clinical and demographic metadata was included differed by source and by participant, and the metadata was provided uncurated.

The CDR3 covers 14 residues, taking in both the cysteine and the phenylalanine. The retained sequence is limited to the CDR3, 42 bases, with the frame set at the first base. CDR1 and CDR2 are drawn from the germline V gene: MDHEN, SYDVKM. V and J lose 5 bases and 0 bases, and a span of 8 bases separates them. Collaborating institutions collected whole blood in K2EDTA tubes following their own protocols. For TCRbeta analysis, collaborators shipped samples as frozen whole blood, isolated PBMCs, or DNA extracted from either of those sample types. TCRbeta CDR3 regions were amplified from genomic DNA by means of the immunoSEQ Assay, a bias-controlled multiplex PCR. In the paper's pipeline: The number of nucleated cells in each sample was estimated by amplification of reference gene primers within the assay. Sequence reads were collapsed and filtered to measure the absolute abundance of every unique TCRbeta CDR3 rearrangement. For each sample, productive Simpson clonality was calculated as the square root of Simpson's diversity index over productive rearrangements. The table comes from immuneACCESS by way of TCRdb, which keeps in-frame sequences with V and J called. Part of the clones is missing from these tables; in studies checked, under half for an unresolved V gene and the rest for unknown reasons. Clonal size and the V and J genes are those of that table, whereas D and trimming came from the DNA. Here the sample has more than 110,000 clones; 70% to 90% occur a single time. Together, the top ten hold roughly 5% of the sample.

With regard to this clone: No antigen is known for it. Base qualities are not at hand, and no much larger clone is one base apart.

Material for sequencing was peripheral blood. This TCR came from a human donor in a cohort sampled during active COVID-19. The V and J segments used are TRBV28 and TRBJ1-3, with the D gene not clear enough to name. The CDR3: CASSSGLSGNTIYF. The DNA is as follows: TGTGCCAGCAGTAGTGGCCTCTCTGGAAACACCATATATTTT. With the portions outside the CDR3 filled from the reference TRBV28 and TRBJ1-3 genes, the complete variable region becomes DVKVTQSSRYLVKRTGEKVFLECVQDMDHENMFWYRQDPGLGLRLIYFSYDVKMKEKGDIPEGYSVSREKKERFSLILESASTNQTSMYLCASSSGLSGNTIYFGEGSWLTVV.